This is a list of T cell receptor beta chains from one sample in a study of T-cell reconstitution after alpha-beta-depleted transplantation in children. A single record per CDR3 protein comes from TCRdb applying MiXCR to the PCR reads. The table has roughly 590,000 distinct CDR3 sequences, roughly 15% seen once. Sample: PBMCs from the stem cell graft donor, taken from the stem cell graft. These receptors came from a human donor who donated a stem cell graft to a child with acute myeloid leukemia. Both conserved end residues are part of each CDR3. The order of the fields is CDR3 DNA, CDR3 protein, V gene, J gene, clone size, CDR3 length, D gene. D genes are given only for firm matches. The listing skips clone size in some rows; elsewhere it reads once, few, many or a size class.

TGTGCCAGCAGTTACCGGGGACTAGCGGGGGGCCAGGGGAGCACAGATACGCAGTATTTT	CASSYRGLAGGQGSTDTQYF	TRBV28	TRBJ2-3	NA	20	TRBD2
TGTGCCAGCAGCGTAGGAGGGGAGCCGACAGGGCACTATGGCTACACCTTC	CASSVGGEPTGHYGYTF	TRBV9	TRBJ1-2	many	17	TRBD1
TGTGCCAGCAGTGGCCGGGACAGGGGTTCGGGAGCTTTCTTT	CASSGRDRGSGAFF	TRBV6-1	TRBJ1-1	many	14	TRBD1
TGTGCCACCAGTGACTCCGGACTAACCTACGATGAGCAGTTCTTC	CATSDSGLTYDEQFF	TRBV24-1	TRBJ2-1	NA	15	NA
TGTGCCAGCAGCCTGGGGCAGGAGAATGGCTACACCTTC	CASSLGQENGYTF	TRBV7-9	TRBJ1-2	NA	13	NA
TGTGCCAGCAGCTCTCGTGGGAGAGATACGCAGTATTTT	CASSSRGRDTQYF	TRBV12-3/TRBV12-4	TRBJ2-3	many	13	NA
TGTGCCAGCAGATCCACCGGGACACCGAACACTGAAGCTTTCTTT	CASRSTGTPNTEAFF	TRBV6-5	TRBJ1-1	many	15	NA
TGTGCCAGCAGCTTAGAACTAGCGGGGGGTAGCTCCTACGAGCAGTACTTC	CASSLELAGGSSYEQYF	TRBV11-2	TRBJ2-7	few	17	TRBD2
TGCAGCGGACGGACTAGCAATCAGCCCCAGCATTTT	CSGRTSNQPQHF	TRBV20-1	TRBJ1-5	many	12	NA
TGTGCCTGGAGTGCACTATACGAGCAGTACTTC	CAWSALYEQYF	TRBV30	TRBJ2-7	NA	11	NA
TGTGCCAGCAGCCTGGGACCTAAAGACGGATATCAGCCCCAGCATTTT	CASSLGPKDGYQPQHF	TRBV7-2	TRBJ1-5	NA	16	NA